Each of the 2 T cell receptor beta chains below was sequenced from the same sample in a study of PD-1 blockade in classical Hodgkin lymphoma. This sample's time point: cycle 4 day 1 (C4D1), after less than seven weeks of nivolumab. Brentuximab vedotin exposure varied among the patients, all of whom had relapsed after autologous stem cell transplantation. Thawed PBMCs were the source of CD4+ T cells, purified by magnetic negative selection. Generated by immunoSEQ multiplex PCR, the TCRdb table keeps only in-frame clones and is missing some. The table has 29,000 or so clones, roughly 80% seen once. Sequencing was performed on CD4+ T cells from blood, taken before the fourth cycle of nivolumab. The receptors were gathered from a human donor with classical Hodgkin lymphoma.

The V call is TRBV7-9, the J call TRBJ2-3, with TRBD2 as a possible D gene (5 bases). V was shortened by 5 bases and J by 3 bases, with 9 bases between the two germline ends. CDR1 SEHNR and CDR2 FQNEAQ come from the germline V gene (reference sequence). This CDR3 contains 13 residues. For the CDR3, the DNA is TGTGCCAGCAGCAGGGAGAGGACAGATACGCAGTATTTT. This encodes CASSRERTDTQYF.

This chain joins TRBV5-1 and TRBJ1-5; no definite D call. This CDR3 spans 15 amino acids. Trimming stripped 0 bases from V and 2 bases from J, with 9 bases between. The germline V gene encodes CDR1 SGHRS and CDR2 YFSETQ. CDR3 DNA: TGCGCCAGCAGCTTGGGTGAAGGGCGCAATCAGCCCCAGCATTTT. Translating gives CASSLGEGRNQPQHF.